This note documents a single T cell receptor (beta chain) sequence. No antigen is known for it. This entry comes from a study of cytomegalovirus exposure and HLA in healthy donors. Across the whole study: The 120 validation repertoires, a later analysis reported, used the same platform as the 550 to 700 repertoires from the first cohort.

Study-level points and caveats: Among TCR beta chains, those listed as cytomegalovirus-associated numbered around 180. The tendency of first-cohort TCR clusters to co-occur in the 90 to 150 validation repertoires was the finding of a later analysis. Whilst most TCR sequences proved rare, a subset of public TCRs occurred across many donors.

This table comes from immunoSEQ multiplex PCR, and its TCRdb copy is limited to in-frame clones, with some not included. The table shows roughly 95,000 clones, with 75% to 90% occurring only once. This clonotype was sampled from a man aged 18-30 years in good health and CMV-seropositive. The sequenced sample consisted of PBMCs.

CDR3 amino acids: CASSYDGSGTKDTQYF. The CDR3 nucleotides read TGTGCCAGCAGCTATGATGGTAGCGGGACTAAGGATACGCAGTATTTT. This chain joins TRBV7-9 and TRBJ2-3; 8 bases agree with TRBD2. Germline CDR1 SEHNR, CDR2 FQNEAQ (reference sequence). The CDR3 is 16 amino acids. J lost 6 bases, V lost 4 bases, and 12 bases had no gene match.